This TCR beta chain was recovered during a study of shared clonotypes between healthy human individuals. Study-level background: Samples came from a couple of female and three male donors aged 18 to 49.

Positively selected for CCR7, the CD45RO-negative cells used as naive CD8 cells excluded terminally differentiated effector memory CD45RA+ cells. Genomic DNA (from each subset) was split evenly across several immunoSEQ plates. TCRdb's table, derived via immunoSEQ multiplex PCR, lists solely in-frame clones and lacks some. The repertoire has a few hundred thousand clones, nearly 97% of them found once; the top ten carry 0.09% to 0.13%. Study-level points and caveats: Non-shared clonotypes showed lower generation probabilities than clonotypes common to all four donors.

The V gene's germline CDR1 is SGDLS and CDR2 YYNGEE. Trimming stripped 2 bases from V and 4 bases from J, with 10 bases between. This CDR3 is 14 amino acids long. About this clone itself: The antigen remains undetermined.

V usage is TRBV9 and J usage is TRBJ2-1, with D possibly matching TRBD2 (5 bases). The sample taken for sequencing was naive CD8+ T cells sorted from blood. This clonotype was sampled from a woman between 25 and 40 years old in good health. The CDR3 region is CASSVYGEYNEQFF. In DNA, the CDR3 is TGTGCCAGCAGCGTGTACGGGGAGTACAATGAGCAGTTCTTC.